This T cell receptor (beta chain) was profiled in a study of T cell responses to AZD1222 COVID-19 vaccine. The repertoire was sequenced with immunoSEQ multiplex PCR; TCRdb's copy has only in-frame clones and lacks some. The sample contains 150,000 or so clones, around 90% of which appear only once. Study conclusions and caveats: CD4 TCRs associated with vaccination spanned spike, dominating at 160-218 and 743-854. Unmutated variant regions are reportedly targeted by nearly half of spike-specific TCRs.

Between the trimmed V and J ends, which lost 0 bases and 2 bases, there was a span of 15 bases. The CDR3 extends over 17 amino acids. Germline CDR1 is LNHDA and CDR2 is SQIVND (reference sequence). Points on this clone: Its target is unknown.

This specimen consisted of peripheral blood, obtained on day 0 of AZD1222 vaccination. The receptor's source is an adult in good health. The genes are TRBV19 and TRBJ2-3; TRBD2 might be the D (5 bases). DNA of the CDR3: TGTGCCAGTAGTATAGATGGCGGCGGCGGGTCCACAGATACGCAGTATTTT. Translating it yields CASSIDGGGGSTDTQYF.